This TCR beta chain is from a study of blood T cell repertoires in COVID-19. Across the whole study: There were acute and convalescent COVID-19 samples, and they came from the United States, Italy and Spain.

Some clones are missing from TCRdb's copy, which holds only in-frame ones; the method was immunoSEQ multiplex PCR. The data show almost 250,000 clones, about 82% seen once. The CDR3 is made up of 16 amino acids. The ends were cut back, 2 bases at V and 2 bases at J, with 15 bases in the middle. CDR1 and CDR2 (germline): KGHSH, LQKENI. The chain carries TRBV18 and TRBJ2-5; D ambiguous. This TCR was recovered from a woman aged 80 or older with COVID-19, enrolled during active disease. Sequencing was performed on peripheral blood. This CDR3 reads CASSPTFVRLQETQYF. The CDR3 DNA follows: TGTGCCAGCTCACCAACGTTCGTGCGGCTACAAGAGACCCAGTACTTC.